These 27 T cell receptor beta chains were sequenced from one sample in a study of blood T cell repertoires in COVID-19. Sequencing was performed with immunoSEQ multiplex PCR; in TCRdb, only in-frame clones are kept and a portion is missing. The table shows over 350,000 clones, with 88% occurring only once. The sequencing sample was made of PBMCs or T cells enriched from blood (not recorded which). The source is a woman aged 18-29 years who had recovered from COVID-19.

This clone has only one observation. The V gene is TRBV6-5, the J gene TRBJ2-1; 9 nucleotides align to TRBD1. Germline V gene sequence: CDR1 MNHEY, CDR2 SVGAGI. J lost 0 bases, V lost 2 bases, and 2 bases had no gene match. The CDR3 has 16 residues. CDR3 in DNA: TGTGCCAGCAGTTACGCGACAGGGGGCTCCTACAATGAGCAGTTCTTC. Its translation is CASSYATGGSYNEQFF.

The chain combines TRBV5-6 with TRBJ2-2; D remains ambiguous. Germline V gene sequence: CDR1 SGHDT, CDR2 YYEEEE. The V end was cut by 3 bases, the J end by 2 bases, with 5 bases between. There are 13 residues in the CDR3. The CDR3 loop reads CASSSQNTGELFF. CDR3 nucleotides: TGTGCCAGCAGCTCACAAAACACCGGGGAGCTGTTTTTT.

The chain is built from TRBV30 and TRBJ2-7; possibly TRBD2 for D (6 bases). Germline V gene lookup returns CDR1 GTSNPN and CDR2 SVGIG (reference sequence). This CDR3 is 14 amino acids long. The ends were cut back, 0 bases at V and 6 bases at J, with 15 bases in the middle. Here the CDR3 DNA reads TGTGCCTGGAGTGTAGGAGGGGAGCGTATCGAGCAGTACTTC. This sequence encodes CAWSVGGERIEQYF.

The genes are TRBV6-5 and TRBJ1-2; D remains ambiguous. This CDR3 spans 13 amino acids. CDR1 and CDR2 from the germline V gene are MNHEY and SVGAGI. Trimming took 2 bases from V and 4 from J, leaving 8 bases between them. CDR3 bases: TGTGCCAGCAGTTACAACTACCTCTATGGCTACACCTTC. This translates into CASSYNYLYGYTF.

This clone was recorded once. The V and J genes are TRBV28 and TRBJ2-6; maybe TRBD1 (5 bases). This CDR3 has 16 amino acids. Germline V gives CDR1 MDHEN, CDR2 SYDVKM. Between the trimmed V and J ends, which lost 5 bases and 0 bases, there was a span of 11 bases. The CDR3: CASSIRQGSGANVLTF. The DNA of the CDR3 is TGTGCCAGCAGTATACGCCAGGGCTCTGGGGCCAACGTCCTGACTTTC.

The chain carries TRBV7-2 and TRBJ2-2, with 11 bases aligning to TRBD1. V lost 10 bases and J lost 4; bases outside the gene matches: 8. CDR3 length: 15 residues. In germline, CDR1 is SGHTA, CDR2 FQGNSA. CDR3 nucleotide sequence: TGTGCCACTACCGGACAGGGGGCAGGCACCGGGGAGCTGTTTTTT. It is translated as CATTGQGAGTGELFF. Filled out from reference TRBV7-2 and TRBJ2-2, the complete variable domain reads GAGVSQSPSNKVTEKGKDVELRCDPISGHTALYWYRQSLGQGLEFLIYFQGNSAPDKSGLPSDRFSAERTGGSVSTLTIQRTQQEDSAVYLCATTGQGAGTGELFFGEGSRLTVL.

This clone has only one observation. The rearrangement links TRBV5-5 to TRBJ1-2; possible D gene TRBD1, 6 bases. V was shortened by 2 bases and J by 13 bases, with 21 bases between the two germline ends. The CDR3 has 14 residues. Germline lookup yields CDR1 SGHKS and CDR2 YYEKEE (reference sequence). The DNA of the CDR3 is TGTGCCAGCAGCTTCCAATTAGTACAGGGCCGCTCCACCTTC. It encodes CASSFQLVQGRSTF.

The chain recombines TRBV7-2 with TRBJ2-2; TRBD2 agrees at 8 bases. Trimming cost V 6 bases and J 4 bases; bases outside gene matches: 10. Per the germline V gene, CDR1 is SGHTA and CDR2 is FQGNSA. CDR3 size: 16 residues. CDR3 bases: TGTGCCAGCAGTTACCGCGGGGGGTCTTCCACCGGGGAGCTGTTTTTT. This encodes CASSYRGGSSTGELFF.

This clone was counted a few times. The V and J genes are TRBV30 and TRBJ1-1, with 12 positions matching TRBD1. This CDR3 spans 13 amino acids. Germline assignment: CDR1 GTSNPN and CDR2 SVGIG (reference sequence). With V trimmed by 8 bases and J by 1 base, 2 bases remained unmatched. The CDR3 coding sequence is TGTGCCGGGGACAGGGGGCAGAACACTGAAGCTTTCTTT. The encoded protein is CAGDRGQNTEAFF. Full variable domain (outside the CDR3, taken from reference TRBV30 and TRBJ1-1): SQTIHQWPATLVQPVGSPLSLECTVEGTSNPNLYWYRQAAGRGLQLLFYSVGIGQISSEVPQNLSASRPQDRQFILSSKKLLLSDSGFYLCAGDRGQNTEAFFGQGTRLTVV.

The chain carries TRBV9 and TRBJ2-5; D gene uncertain. Trimming shortened V by 4 bases and J by 4 bases, and 14 bases separated the two germline ends. The length of the CDR3 is 14 residues. CDR1 SGDLS and CDR2 YYNGEE come from the germline V gene. DNA for the CDR3: TGTGCCAGCAGCCCGGGTACCCTCCGAGAGACCCAGTACTTC. Protein sequence: CASSPGTLRETQYF.

This chain joins TRBV3-1 (or the pseudogene TRBV3-2) and TRBJ1-5; D unresolved. V lost 5 bases and J lost 2, with 7 bases in between. The CDR3 loop spans 13 amino acids. Germline CDR1 is LGHDT and CDR2 is YNNKEL (reference sequence). This CDR3 is CASSEGGNQPQHF. CDR3 nucleotide sequence: TGTGCCAGCAGCGAGGGCGGCAATCAGCCCCAGCATTTT.

V usage is TRBV19 and J usage is TRBJ1-2; 8 nucleotides line up with TRBD1. Germline loops: CDR1 LNHDA, CDR2 SQIVND (reference sequence). Trimming removed 7 bases from V and 4 bases from J; junction bases left unmatched: 8. CDR3 length: 14 residues. The CDR3 protein is CASKGPGQAYGYTF. The CDR3 DNA reads as TGTGCCAGTAAGGGCCCGGGACAGGCCTATGGCTACACCTTC.

The genes are TRBV11-2 and TRBJ2-5, with a possible D match to TRBD2 (6 bases). The germline gives CDR1 SGHAT, CDR2 FQNNGV. The CDR3 runs to 14 residues. The V and J ends lost 5 bases and 5 bases respectively, with 15 bases between them. The CDR3 coding sequence is TGTGCCAGCAGCCGCGGGGTCCCGGGGGAGACCCAGTACTTC. Amino acids: CASSRGVPGETQYF.

Only one count was recorded for this clone. The chain carries TRBV30 and TRBJ1-6; no clear D gene. The CDR3 spans 14 residues. Germline CDR1 reads GTSNPN; CDR2 reads SVGIG (reference sequence). V gave up 2 bases and J gave up 2 bases, with 7 bases separating them. The CDR3 DNA sequence: TGTGCCTGGAGTCCCGGGACCTATAATTCACCCCTCCACTTT. It translates to CAWSPGTYNSPLHF.

The V gene is TRBV3-1 (or the pseudogene TRBV3-2), the J gene TRBJ1-2; D is perhaps TRBD1 (5 bases). This CDR3 comprises 13 residues. Trimming took off 4 bases at V and 1 base at J, with 7 bases between the two ends. The germline gives CDR1 LGHDT, CDR2 YNNKEL (reference sequence). The CDR3 reads CASSPDSNYGYTF. The DNA for the CDR3 is TGTGCCAGCAGCCCCGACAGTAACTATGGCTACACCTTC.

The chain uses TRBV27 and TRBJ2-4; 10 bases align to TRBD2. CDR3 length: 17 residues. After removal of 5 bases from V and 4 bases from J, the junction contained 11 bases not matched to a gene. From germline, CDR1 is MNHEY and CDR2 SMNVEV (reference sequence). The CDR3 nucleotides are TGTGCCAGCAGTCCCGTGCGGTTAGCGGGAGGAAAAAACATTCAGTACTTC. Protein: CASSPVRLAGGKNIQYF.

V usage is TRBV10-3 and J usage is TRBJ2-3; possible D gene TRBD2, 6 bases. This CDR3 is built from 15 residues. V shed 3 bases and J shed 2 bases, with 12 bases lying between them. Germline lookup yields CDR1 ENHRY and CDR2 SYGVKD. DNA of the CDR3: TGTGCCATCAGTGACCGCGGGGCCTACACAGATACGCAGTATTTT. It specifies CAISDRGAYTDTQYF.

The chain carries TRBV5-1 and TRBJ1-6; D possibly corresponds to TRBD1 (6 bases). CDR3 size: 14 residues. Trimming pared 5 bases from V and 7 bases from J, leaving 13 bases between. The germline V gene has CDR1 SGHRS and CDR2 YFSETQ. The CDR3, as DNA: TGCGCCAGCAGGAGGACAGAAGGGAATTCACCCCTCCACTTT. It yields the protein CASRRTEGNSPLHF.

This clone was recorded once. J is TRBJ2-1 and V is TRBV2; D is unclear. The CDR3 has 13 amino acids. The V gene lost 2 bases and the J gene lost 6 bases, with 8 bases spanning the gap. Germline values: CDR1 SNHLY, CDR2 FYNNEI. CDR3 bases: TGTGCCAGCAGTGAACGCCTACTCAATGAGCAGTTCTTC. It yields the protein CASSERLLNEQFF.

This chain links TRBV7-9 with TRBJ1-1, with TRBD1 identical over 9 bases. The length of the CDR3 is 14 residues. CDR1 and CDR2 from the germline V gene are SEHNR and FQNEAQ (reference sequence). V lost 5 bases and J lost 1; bases outside the gene matches: 2. In DNA form, the CDR3 reads TGTGCCAGCAGCCAGGGACAGGGGAACACTGAAGCTTTCTTT. Translation: CASSQGQGNTEAFF.

Worth noting for this clone: A read error is possible here, since a much larger clone lies one base away. V is TRBV5-1 and J is TRBJ1-2; the D gene is possibly TRBD1 (6 bases). The CDR3 extends over 14 amino acids. Germline CDR1 is SGHRS and CDR2 is YFSETQ. Trimming took 3 bases from V and 0 from J, leaving 9 bases between them. CDR3 sequence reads: CASSSRTANYGYTF. The CDR3 bases are TGCGCCAGCAGCTCTCGGACAGCTAACTATGGCTACACCTTC.

V gene TRBV24-1 combines with J gene TRBJ1-2, with 7 bases identical to TRBD1. The CDR3 has 15 amino acids. J gave up 4 bases and V 5 bases, and 9 bases lay outside the gene matches. Per germline, CDR1 KGHDR and CDR2 SFDVKD. Here the CDR3 DNA reads TGTGCCACCAGTGCCAGACAGGGTGGGTCCTATGGCTACACCTTC. Encoded protein: CATSARQGGSYGYTF.

The V and J genes are TRBV6-2 or TRBV6-3 and TRBJ2-1, with 10 bases that match TRBD1. The trim removed 1 base at V and 6 bases at J, leaving 3 bases unmatched. The CDR3 loop spans 15 amino acids. Germline loops: CDR1 MNHEY, CDR2 SVGEGT. The CDR3 reads CASSYFGTGVNEQFF. CDR3 in DNA: TGTGCCAGCAGTTACTTCGGGACAGGGGTCAATGAGCAGTTCTTC.

This clone has only one observation. The rearrangement uses TRBV2 and TRBJ2-5; 13 bases fit TRBD2. V trimming: 5 bases; J trimming: 2 bases; junction bases outside the gene matches: 11. The CDR3 sequence is 18 residues long. CDR1 SNHLY and CDR2 FYNNEI come from the germline V gene. This CDR3 reads CASSLPLAGGPGQETQYF. CDR3 in DNA: TGTGCCAGCAGTCTCCCACTAGCGGGGGGGCCGGGGCAAGAGACCCAGTACTTC.

The genes are TRBV7-2 and TRBJ1-2, with D possibly being TRBD1 (5 bases). The CDR3 is 16 residues long. CDR1 is SGHTA and CDR2 is FQGNSA in the germline V gene. V lost 5 bases, J lost 4 bases, and 20 bases lay in between. The CDR3, as DNA: TGTGCCAGCAGCCCACGGGGGGTACTTTCCGGCTATGGCTACACCTTC. Translated, it gives CASSPRGVLSGYGYTF. Variable domain in full (rest from reference TRBV7-2 and TRBJ1-2): GAGVSQSPSNKVTEKGKDVELRCDPISGHTALYWYRQSLGQGLEFLIYFQGNSAPDKSGLPSDRFSAERTGGSVSTLTIQRTQQEDSAVYLCASSPRGVLSGYGYTFGSGTRLTVV.

This clone was detected only once. The chain joins TRBV14 to TRBJ1-4; 9 nucleotides match TRBD1. V shed 2 bases and J 5 bases; nucleotides not matched to a gene: 6. This CDR3 comprises 16 residues. Looked up from germline, CDR1 is SGHDN and CDR2 is FVKESK. This CDR3 reads CASSQYDRGDNEKLFF. The CDR3 DNA sequence: TGTGCCAGCAGCCAATATGACAGGGGGGACAATGAAAAACTGTTTTTT.

This rearrangement joins TRBV4-3 to TRBJ2-3; 16 bases fit TRBD2. Per the germline V gene, CDR1 is LGHNA and CDR2 is YSLEER. V gave up 5 bases and J gave up 2 bases; unmatched junction bases: 7. This CDR3 is built from 18 residues. CDR3 in DNA: TGCGCCAGCAGCAGGGGACTAGCGGGGGGGCGAATCACAGATACGCAGTATTTT. Translated: CASSRGLAGGRITDTQYF.